The clone carrying this T cell receptor beta chain has at least ten counts. This sample's TCRbeta library carried unique molecular identifier barcodes. TCRdb fed the PCR reads into MiXCR, producing one record per CDR3 protein. The sample holds about 350,000 distinct CDR3 sequences, approximately 12% seen once. Germline loops: CDR1 SGHRS, CDR2 YFSETQ. This CDR3 contains 14 residues. Trimming removed 4 bases at V and 1 base at J, with 11 bases between. The sample originates from a study of T-cell reconstitution after alpha-beta-depleted transplantation in children. The source material was PBMCs, sampled from the stem cell graft. The TCR originated in a human donor who donated a stem cell graft to a child with Fanconi anemia. This rearrangement joins TRBV5-1 to TRBJ2-5; D is undetermined. CDR3: CASSLERPQETQYF. CDR3 coding DNA: TGCGCCAGCAGCCTGGAACGGCCCCAAGAGACCCAGTACTTC.